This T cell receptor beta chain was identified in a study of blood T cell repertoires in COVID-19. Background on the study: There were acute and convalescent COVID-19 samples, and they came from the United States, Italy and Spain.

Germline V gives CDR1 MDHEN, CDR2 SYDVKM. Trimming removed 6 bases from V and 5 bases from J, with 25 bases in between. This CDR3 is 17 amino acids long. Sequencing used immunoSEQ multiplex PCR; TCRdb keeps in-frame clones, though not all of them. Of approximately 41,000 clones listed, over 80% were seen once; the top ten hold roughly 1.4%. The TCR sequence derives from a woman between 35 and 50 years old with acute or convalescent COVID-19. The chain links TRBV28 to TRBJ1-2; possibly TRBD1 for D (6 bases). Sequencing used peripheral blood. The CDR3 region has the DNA TGTGCCAGCAGCACCTTGAGGGGGAGGGAGAGGTTGTATGGCTACACCTTC. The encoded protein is CASSTLRGRERLYGYTF.